Included here is one TCR beta chain sequence, with context. What it binds is unknown. Only in-frame clones appear in the TCRdb table, and some are missing; sequencing was by immunoSEQ multiplex PCR. The sample lists under 100,000 clones; around four fifths were seen once. The data stem from a study of OX40 agonist ivuxolimab in advanced cancers. Looking at the study overall: Patients with hepatocellular carcinoma, melanoma, renal cell or head and neck cancer made up the dose-escalation patients. Prior anti-PD-1, anti-PD-L1 or anti-CTLA-4 therapy was allowed; 35% to 40% had some. Study-wide results and caveats: Circulating CD4+ and CD8+ T cells showed clonal expansion by week 6 at 0.1 to 3.0 mg/kg. The mean number of expanded clones was higher in CD8+ T cells than in CD4+.

The CDR3 spans 15 residues. The germline gives CDR1 SGHDT, CDR2 YYEEEE. The V end was cut by 1 base, the J end by 5 bases, with 12 bases between. The TCR was taken from an adult with an advanced solid tumor such as melanoma, head and neck, liver or kidney cancer. This material consisted of CD4+ or CD8+ T cells sorted from blood, taken in a trial of the OX40 agonist ivuxolimab. This chain uses TRBV5-6 with TRBJ2-2, with a weak D call TRBD1 (6 bases). In nucleotides, the CDR3 is TGTGCCAGCAGCTTGCAGGGGTCCAGGACCGGGGAGCTGTTTTTT. Its protein product is CASSLQGSRTGELFF.